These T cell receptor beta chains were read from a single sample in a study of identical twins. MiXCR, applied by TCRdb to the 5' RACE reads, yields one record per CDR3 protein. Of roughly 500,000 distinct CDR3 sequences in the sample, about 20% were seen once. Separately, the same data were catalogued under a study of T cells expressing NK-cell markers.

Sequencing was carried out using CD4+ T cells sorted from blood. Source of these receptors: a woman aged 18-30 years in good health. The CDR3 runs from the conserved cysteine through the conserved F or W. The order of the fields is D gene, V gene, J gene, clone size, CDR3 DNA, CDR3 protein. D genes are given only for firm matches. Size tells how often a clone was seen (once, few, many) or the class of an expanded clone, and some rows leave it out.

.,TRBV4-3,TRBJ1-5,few,TGCGCCAGCAGCCAAGATTGGTACAGCAATCAGCCCCAGCATTTT,CASSQDWYSNQPQHF
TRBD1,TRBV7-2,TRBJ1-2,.,TGTGCCAGCAGCCGACAGGGGGCGGTTTGGGGCTACACCTTC,CASSRQGAVWGYTF
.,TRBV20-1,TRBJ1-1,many,TGCAGTGCTAGGGGGGGACTGGAAGCTTTCTTT,CSARGGLEAFF
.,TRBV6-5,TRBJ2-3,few,TGTGCCAGCAGTTACTCCAGGGGAGGCCATACGCAGTATTTT,CASSYSRGGHTQYF
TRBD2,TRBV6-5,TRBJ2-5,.,TGTGCCAGCAGTTACGGGGGGGGCCAAGAGACCCAGTACTTC,CASSYGGGQETQYF
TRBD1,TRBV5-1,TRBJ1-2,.,TGCGCCAGCAGCCCGGGGGACAGGGGACACTATGGCTACACCTTC,CASSPGDRGHYGYTF
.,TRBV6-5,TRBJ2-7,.,TGTGCCAGCAGTTACTCAGGCGCGAGCTCCTACGAGCAGTACTTC,CASSYSGASSYEQYF
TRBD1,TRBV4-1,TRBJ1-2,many,TGCGCCAGCAGCCGGGACAGTTCCTATGGCTACACCTTC,CASSRDSSYGYTF
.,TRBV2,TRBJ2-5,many,TGTGCCAGCAGTGCTCGTGAGACCCAGTACTTC,CASSARETQYF
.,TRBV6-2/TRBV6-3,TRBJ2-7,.,TGTGCCAGCAGCTTTACCACCGGGACGGGGAACTACGAGCAGTACTTC,CASSFTTGTGNYEQYF
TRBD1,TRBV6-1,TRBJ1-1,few,TGTGCCAGCAGCAGGGACAGGTGGATCACTGAAGCTTTCTTT,CASSRDRWITEAFF
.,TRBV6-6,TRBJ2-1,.,TGTGCCAGTACCTTACCGGGACGTCGTATGTTCTTC,CASTLPGRRMFF
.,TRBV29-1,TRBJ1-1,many,TGCAGCGTTGAATTAAGTCTGAACACTGAAGCTTTCTTT,CSVELSLNTEAFF
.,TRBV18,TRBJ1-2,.,TGTGCCAGCTCACAGGGGTCAGCTAACTATGGCTACACCTTC,CASSQGSANYGYTF
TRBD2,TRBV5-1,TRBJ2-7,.,TGCGCCAGCAGCGCTAGCGGGGGGCACACCTACGAGCAGTACTTC,CASSASGGHTYEQYF
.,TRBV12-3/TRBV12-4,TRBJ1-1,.,TGTGCCAGCAGCTTAAGGGACACGAACACTGAAGCTTTCTTT,CASSLRDTNTEAFF
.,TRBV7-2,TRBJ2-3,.,TGTGCCAGCAGTTTTACTAGTTCAGATACGCAGTATTTT,CASSFTSSDTQYF
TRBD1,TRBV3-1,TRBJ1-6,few,TGTGCCAGCAGCCAAGGGACAGGGGGACATAATTCACCCCTCCACTTT,CASSQGTGGHNSPLHF
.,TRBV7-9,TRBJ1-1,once,TGTGCCAGCAGCTTAGGTGGGAGCTGGGGAACTGAAGCTTTCTTT,CASSLGGSWGTEAFF
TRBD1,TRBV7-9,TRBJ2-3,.,TGTGCCAGTGACACAGGGGGCGCGGGCACAGATACGCAGTATTTT,CASDTGGAGTDTQYF
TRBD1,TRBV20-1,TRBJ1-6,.,TGCAGTGCCAGAAGGGGGACAGGGCGTTCAAATTCACCCCTCCACTTT,CSARRGTGRSNSPLHF
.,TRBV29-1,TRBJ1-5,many,TGCAGCGTGGGGGCAGGGGTTGATCAGCCCCAGCATTTT,CSVGAGVDQPQHF
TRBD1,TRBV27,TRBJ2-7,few,TGTGCCAGCAGAAGACAGGGGAGCTCCTACGAGCAGTACTTC,CASRRQGSSYEQYF
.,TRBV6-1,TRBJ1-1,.,TGTGCCAGCATCCCCCTGGGGACCTCGAACACTGAAGCTTTCTTT,CASIPLGTSNTEAFF
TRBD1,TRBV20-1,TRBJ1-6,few,TGCAGTGCCCCGGGACAGGGGAATAATTCACCCCTCCACTTT,CSAPGQGNNSPLHF